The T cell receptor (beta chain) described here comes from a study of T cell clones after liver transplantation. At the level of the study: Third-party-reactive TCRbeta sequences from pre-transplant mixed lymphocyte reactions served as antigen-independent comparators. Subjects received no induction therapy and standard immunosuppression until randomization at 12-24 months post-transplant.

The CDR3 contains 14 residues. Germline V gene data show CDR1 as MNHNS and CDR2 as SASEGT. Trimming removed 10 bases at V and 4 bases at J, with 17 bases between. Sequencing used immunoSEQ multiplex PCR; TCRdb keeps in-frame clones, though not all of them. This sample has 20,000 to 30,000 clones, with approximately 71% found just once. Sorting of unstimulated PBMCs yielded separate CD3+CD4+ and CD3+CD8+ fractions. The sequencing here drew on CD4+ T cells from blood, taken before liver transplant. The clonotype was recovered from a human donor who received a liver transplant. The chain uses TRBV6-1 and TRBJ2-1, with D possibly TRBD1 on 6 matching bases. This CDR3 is CATPQGRGYNEQFF. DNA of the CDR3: TGTGCCACACCACAGGGTCGAGGGTACAATGAGCAGTTCTTC.